These 7 T cell receptor beta chains came from one sample sequenced in a study of Ad26.COV2.S vaccination and SARS-CoV-2 variants. Treatment indicated: 19 received Ad26.COV2.S at low or high dose, single or two shots; a few received placebo; per-sample allocation not given. It was on day 63 after the first vaccine or placebo injection that samples were taken. Assay used: immunoSEQ multiplex PCR; TCRdb lists only in-frame clones, some missing. This sample has some 420,000 clones, with approximately 87% found just once. This specimen was peripheral blood, taken in a trial of Ad26.COV2.S vaccine versus placebo. The receptors were gathered from a person between 18 and 65 years old who received the Ad26.COV2.S COVID-19 vaccine or a placebo.

This clone has a handful of counts. This chain joins TRBV7-9 and TRBJ2-7; D perhaps matches TRBD1 (6 bases). V lost 3 bases, J lost 2 bases, and 14 bases lay in between. Germline CDR1 reads SEHNR; CDR2 reads FQNEAQ (reference sequence). CDR3 length: 15 amino acids. The CDR3 protein is CASSFSGAHTYEQYF. Here the CDR3 DNA reads TGTGCCAGCAGCTTTTCAGGGGCTCACACCTACGAGCAGTACTTC.

The rearrangement uses TRBV10-2 and TRBJ1-1; D remains ambiguous. The CDR3 is made up of 12 amino acids. Germline assignment: CDR1 WSHSY and CDR2 SAAADI. The V end lost 4 bases, the J end lost 10 bases, and 13 bases lay between the germline ends. CDR3 sequence reads: CASSGSKLGAFF. CDR3 nucleotides: TGCGCCAGCAGTGGCTCAAAGCTCGGAGCTTTCTTT.

This clone came up once. The chain uses TRBV4-1 and TRBJ2-3, with D hard to call. Deletions cut 2 bases from V and 2 bases from J, with 8 bases between. CDR3 length: 14 residues. Germline-derived CDR1 and CDR2 are MGHRA and YSYEKL. The CDR3 is CASSQQTPTDTQYF. The CDR3 region has the DNA TGCGCCAGCAGCCAACAGACTCCCACAGATACGCAGTATTTT.

V usage is TRBV5-4 and J usage is TRBJ1-6, with D possibly TRBD1 on 6 matching bases. From germline, CDR1 is SGHNT and CDR2 YYREEE (reference sequence). Trimming took off 2 bases at V and 10 bases at J, with 13 bases between the two ends. This CDR3 has 14 amino acids. The DNA for the CDR3 is TGTGCCAGCAGCTTCCAGGGGCTTGAATCACCCCTCCACTTT. Amino acids: CASSFQGLESPLHF. Combining the CDR3 with reference TRBV5-4 and TRBJ1-6 gives the whole variable domain ETGVTQSPTHLIKTRGQQVTLRCSSQSGHNTVSWYQQALGQGPQFIFQYYREEENGRGNFPPRFSGLQFPNYSSELNVNALELDDSALYLCASSFQGLESPLHFGNGTRLTVT.

About this clone itself: Other DNA sequences in this sample translate to the same CDR3. The V gene is TRBV20-1, the J gene TRBJ2-1; D gene ambiguous. The length of the CDR3 is 10 residues. With 3 bases removed from V and 4 bases from J, the gap between germline ends came to 1 base. Germline lookup yields CDR1 DFQATT and CDR2 SNEGSKA (reference sequence). The CDR3 DNA is TGCAGTGCTAGTTACAATGAGCAGTTCTTC. Its protein is CSASYNEQFF.

This chain connects TRBV2 to TRBJ1-5; 7 nucleotides match TRBD1. The ends lost 4 bases at V and 0 bases at J; junction bases unmatched: 3. CDR1 and CDR2 from the germline V gene are SNHLY and FYNNEI. The CDR3 is made up of 15 amino acids. The CDR3 region has the DNA TGTGCCAGCAGTGTGGGACAGTTTAGCAATCAGCCCCAGCATTTT. As protein: CASSVGQFSNQPQHF.

The gene calls are TRBV3-1 (or the pseudogene TRBV3-2) and TRBJ2-3, with D unresolved. Trimming shortened V by 0 bases and J by 4 bases, and 2 bases separated the two germline ends. The CDR3 totals 12 residues. Per germline, CDR1 LGHDT and CDR2 YNNKEL (reference sequence). The CDR3 reads CASSQDADTQYF. The CDR3, as DNA: TGTGCCAGCAGCCAAGACGCAGATACGCAGTATTTT.